This T cell receptor (beta chain) appears in the sequencing data of a study of shared clonotypes between healthy human individuals. This CDR3 spans 14 amino acids. CDR1 and CDR2 (germline): MDHEN, SYDVKM. The V segment lost 5 bases and the J segment 9 bases; nucleotides outside the gene matches: 5. Per the study methods: In the immunoSEQ data, sequences were junction-only and lacked quality scores, so filtering differed. Only in-frame clones appear in the TCRdb table, and some are missing; sequencing was by immunoSEQ multiplex PCR. Clonal size and the V and J genes are those of that table, whereas D and trimming came from the DNA. This table holds approximately 2,000,000 clones, 85% to 95% found once. Participating donors were healthy, HIV-negative adults free of recent acute infections or vaccinations.

The material sequenced was naive CD4+ T cells from PBMCs. Subset here: CD45RA+ positively selected. This receptor was identified in a young man in good health. Some clones in this sample may be carry-over from other donors' samples. The chain carries TRBV28 and TRBJ1-6; 9 bases align to TRBD1. The CDR3: CASSAGTGLSPLHF. The CDR3 nucleotides are TGTGCCAGCAGTGCCGGGACAGGGCTTTCACCCCTCCACTTT. Combining the CDR3 with reference TRBV28 and TRBJ1-6 gives the whole variable domain DVKVTQSSRYLVKRTGEKVFLECVQDMDHENMFWYRQDPGLGLRLIYFSYDVKMKEKGDIPEGYSVSREKKERFSLILESASTNQTSMYLCASSAGTGLSPLHFGNGTRLTVT.